One sample yielded the 25 T cell receptor beta chains listed below, sequenced in a study of blood T cell repertoires in COVID-19. The protocol was immunoSEQ multiplex PCR, while the TCRdb copy is restricted to in-frame clones and leaves out a portion. This sample has about 74,000 clones, with about nine tenths found just once. Sequenced material: peripheral blood. The receptors originated from a woman of 80 years or more with active or convalescent COVID-19.

The V and J genes are TRBV3-1 (or the pseudogene TRBV3-2) and TRBJ2-7, with D perhaps TRBD1 (6 bases). The CDR3 contains 15 residues. Germline V CDR1 and CDR2: LGHDT, YNNKEL (reference sequence). V was trimmed by 4 bases and J by 3 bases, leaving 16 bases between them. CDR3 sequence reads: CASSPNWDIYYEQYF. The CDR3 DNA is TGTGCCAGCAGCCCTAACTGGGACATATACTACGAGCAGTACTTC.

The chain carries TRBV2 and TRBJ1-5; no clear D. Germline V gene lookup returns CDR1 SNHLY and CDR2 FYNNEI. This CDR3 comprises 12 residues. The V and J ends lost 4 bases and 6 bases respectively, with 7 bases between them. In DNA form, the CDR3 reads TGTGCCAGCAGTGTGACGGGTCAGCCCCAGCATTTT. Translation: CASSVTGQPQHF.

The chain's CDR3 is CASSRPTRSDTQYF. The DNA of the CDR3 is TGTGCCAGCAGCCGCCCGACTAGGTCAGATACGCAGTATTTT. This chain connects TRBV3-1 (or the pseudogene TRBV3-2) to TRBJ2-3; perhaps TRBD2 as D (6 bases). The CDR3 spans 14 residues. Looked up from germline, CDR1 is LGHDT and CDR2 is YNNKEL (reference sequence). The V gene lost 4 bases and the J gene lost 4 bases, with 12 bases spanning the gap.

The V and J genes are TRBV27 and TRBJ2-6; maybe TRBD1 (5 bases). CDR1 is MNHEY and CDR2 is SMNVEV in the germline V gene (reference sequence). Trimming stripped 4 bases from V and 3 bases from J, with 10 bases between. The CDR3 covers 15 residues. The CDR3 spells CASSSQGYGANVLTF. The CDR3 bases are TGTGCCAGCAGTTCTCAGGGATATGGGGCCAACGTCCTGACTTTC.

This rearrangement joins TRBV10-3 to TRBJ2-7; 10 bases are shared with TRBD1. CDR3 length equals 18 residues. The germline gives CDR1 ENHRY, CDR2 SYGVKD. With 11 bases clipped from V and 2 bases from J, the junction kept 21 bases outside the gene matches. The CDR3 sequence is CASRTGTGVSRMPYEQYF. CDR3 DNA sequence: TGTGCCTCACGTACCGGGACAGGGGTGTCTCGGATGCCCTACGAGCAGTACTTC.

The rearrangement joins TRBV6-6 to TRBJ1-3; D is possibly TRBD1 (5 bases). Per germline, CDR1 MNHNY and CDR2 SVGAGI (reference sequence). CDR3 length: 16 amino acids. V was pared by 1 base and J by 4 bases, with 14 bases between. The CDR3 region has the DNA TGTGCCAGCAGTTACTTAGACAGCGCCATAGGAAACACCATATATTTT. Protein: CASSYLDSAIGNTIYF.

This CDR3 reads CASRGWEPSTDTQYF. The CDR3 DNA sequence: TGTGCCAGCAGGGGGTGGGAGCCGTCCACAGATACGCAGTATTTT. V gene TRBV28 combines with J gene TRBJ2-3; TRBD2 might be the D (5 bases). Germline CDR1 is MDHEN and CDR2 is SYDVKM. The CDR3 runs 15 residues. The V end lost 6 bases, the J end lost 2 bases, and 15 bases lay between the germline ends.

The chain uses TRBV9 and TRBJ2-7; no reliable D call. This CDR3 has 14 residues. Trimming stripped 3 bases from V and 2 bases from J, with 12 bases between. Germline-derived CDR1 and CDR2 are SGDLS and YYNGEE. In DNA form, the CDR3 reads TGTGCCAGCAGCGCATATACGAGTGCCTACGAGCAGTACTTC. This encodes CASSAYTSAYEQYF.

This chain connects TRBV29-1 to TRBJ1-1; D call uncertain. The V gene's germline CDR1 is SQVTM and CDR2 ANQGSEA. This CDR3 contains 10 residues. Trimming removed 7 bases at V and 4 bases at J, with 7 bases between. Written as DNA, the CDR3 is TGCAGCGGGCTGGCCACTGAAGCTTTCTTT. Translating gives CSGLATEAFF.

V usage is TRBV27 and J usage is TRBJ2-1; TRBD1 matches at 9 bases. CDR1 and CDR2 (germline): MNHEY, SMNVEV (reference sequence). The CDR3 extends over 16 amino acids. The V and J ends lost 4 bases and 2 bases, in that order; junction bases with no gene match: 6. CDR3 amino acids: CASSSPRTGAYNEQFF. The CDR3 coding sequence is TGTGCCAGCAGTTCACCAAGGACAGGGGCCTACAATGAGCAGTTCTTC.

The table lists this clone with a count of one. The chain employs TRBV28 and TRBJ2-5, with TRBD1 as a possible D gene (6 bases). Germline V gene data show CDR1 as MDHEN and CDR2 as SYDVKM. The CDR3 is made up of 16 amino acids. V was cut by 6 bases and J by 4 bases, with 21 bases left in between. CDR3 amino acids: CASSDRKRGPRETQYF. The CDR3, as DNA: TGTGCCAGCAGCGACAGGAAAAGAGGACCGAGAGAGACCCAGTACTTC.

The V call is TRBV5-1, the J call TRBJ1-1, with D possibly being TRBD1 (6 bases). Germline-derived CDR1 and CDR2 are SGHRS and YFSETQ. The CDR3 spans 12 residues. The germline V and J ends were trimmed by 3 bases and 11 bases, with 14 bases remaining between them. The CDR3 DNA follows: TGCGCCAGCAGCTCGACCAGGGGCGAGGCTTTCTTT. It translates to CASSSTRGEAFF. The variable domain in full, with the rest retrieved from reference TRBV5-1 and TRBJ1-1, is KAGVTQTPRYLIKTRGQQVTLSCSPISGHRSVSWYQQTPGQGLQFLFEYFSETQRNKGNFPGRFSGRQFSNSRSEMNVSTLELGDSALYLCASSSTRGEAFFGQGTRLTVV.

This chain joins TRBV15 and TRBJ2-1; no clear D. CDR3 size: 17 residues. CDR1 is LNHNV and CDR2 is YYDKDF in the germline V gene (reference sequence). V was clipped by 1 base and J by 2 bases, with 15 bases between them. Here the CDR3 reads CATSRVSAVVAYNEQFF. The CDR3, as DNA: TGTGCCACCAGCAGAGTCTCCGCAGTTGTGGCCTACAATGAGCAGTTCTTC.

The CDR3 is CASSSIRDSPLHF. The CDR3 nucleotides read TGTGCCAGCAGTTCAATCAGGGATTCACCCCTCCACTTT. The V call is TRBV7-2, the J call TRBJ1-6; D possibly corresponds to TRBD1 (5 bases). CDR1 SGHTA and CDR2 FQGNSA come from the germline V gene. V shed 6 bases and J shed 8 bases, with 11 bases lying between them. The CDR3 is made up of 13 amino acids.

V and J are TRBV5-1 and TRBJ2-3, with 14 bases identical to TRBD2. The germline gives CDR1 SGHRS, CDR2 YFSETQ. V lost 0 bases to trimming and J lost 1 base; unmatched junction nucleotides: 7. CDR3 length: 19 residues. The CDR3 is CASSLGLAGGRVGTDTQYF. The CDR3, as DNA: TGCGCCAGCAGCTTGGGACTAGCGGGGGGGCGTGTCGGCACAGATACGCAGTATTTT.

V usage is TRBV27 and J usage is TRBJ2-1, with TRBD2 matching over 7 bases. CDR1 and CDR2 (germline): MNHEY, SMNVEV (reference sequence). With 5 bases clipped from V and 0 bases from J, the junction kept 7 bases outside the gene matches. The CDR3 is 16 amino acids. In DNA form, the CDR3 reads TGTGCCAGCAGTCCTAGCGGAGTTAGCTCCTACAATGAGCAGTTCTTC. As protein: CASSPSGVSSYNEQFF.

This clone occurred a few times. J is TRBJ2-2 and V is TRBV10-1; D is ambiguous. The CDR3 is 14 residues long. The germline gives CDR1 WNHNN, CDR2 SYGVQD (reference sequence). V was clipped by 0 bases and J by 7 bases, with 9 bases between them. DNA of the CDR3: TGCGCCAGCAGTGAGTCGGGCCGAGACGGGGAGCTGTTTTTT. It codes for CASSESGRDGELFF.

DNA of the CDR3: TGCGCCAGCAGCTTGGCCCTAGCGGGGGGGATAGACAATGAGCAGTTCTTC. It is translated as CASSLALAGGIDNEQFF. This sequence joins TRBV5-1 and TRBJ2-1; 12 bases are a match to TRBD2. The CDR3 extends over 17 amino acids. CDR1 is SGHRS, CDR2 YFSETQ, per germline. The V gene end was trimmed by 0 bases and the J gene end by 5 bases; junction bases not matched to a gene: 6.

J is TRBJ2-1 and V is TRBV4-3; 14 bases line up with TRBD2. With 4 bases clipped from V and 6 bases from J, the junction kept 11 bases outside the gene matches. The germline CDR1 and CDR2 sequences are LGHNA and YSLEER. This CDR3 has 18 residues. CDR3 DNA sequence: TGCGCCAGCAGCCCTTCGGGCATCGGACTAGCGGGGGGCAATGAGCAGTTCTTC. It specifies CASSPSGIGLAGGNEQFF.

The gene calls are TRBV30 and TRBJ1-3, with a weak D call TRBD1 (6 bases). The CDR3 contains 14 residues. Trimming shortened V by 1 base and J by 3 bases, and 10 bases separated the two germline ends. The V gene's germline CDR1 is GTSNPN and CDR2 SVGIG (reference sequence). CDR3 DNA sequence: TGTGCCTGGAGTGAGGACAGTGGTGGAAACACCATATATTTT. Its protein product is CAWSEDSGGNTIYF.

The rearrangement uses TRBV5-6 and TRBJ1-6, with D unclear. The germline CDR1 and CDR2 sequences are SGHDT and YYEEEE. The V gene lost 2 bases and the J gene lost 5 bases, with 8 bases spanning the gap. CDR3 size: 14 residues. The CDR3 sequence: CASSFPHNNSPLHF. As DNA, the CDR3 is TGTGCCAGCAGCTTTCCACATAATAATTCACCCCTCCACTTT.

The rearrangement uses TRBV7-2 and TRBJ2-1; 8 bases are a match to TRBD1. The CDR3 sequence is 16 residues long. Germline V lookup: CDR1 SGHTA, CDR2 FQGNSA. The ends lost 5 bases at V and 9 bases at J; junction bases unmatched: 15. CDR3 coding DNA: TGTGCCAGCAGCGCCGACTCCCCACAGGGGGTGCGTGAGCAGTTCTTC. It translates to CASSADSPQGVREQFF.

Concerning this clone: Other nucleotide sequences from this sample produce the same CDR3. The chain links TRBV3-1 (or the pseudogene TRBV3-2) to TRBJ2-3; 9 positions agree with TRBD2. Germline V gene sequence: CDR1 LGHDT, CDR2 YNNKEL (reference sequence). The V and J ends lost 6 bases and 1 base, in that order; junction bases with no gene match: 5. This CDR3 is built from 15 residues. The CDR3: CASSQRTSGTDTQYF. The CDR3, as DNA: TGTGCCAGCAGTCAGAGGACTAGCGGCACAGATACGCAGTATTTT.

The chain uses TRBV7-2 and TRBJ1-5; 7 bases fit TRBD1. The CDR3 extends over 16 amino acids. Germline V gives CDR1 SGHTA, CDR2 FQGNSA. The trim removed 5 bases at V and 5 bases at J, leaving 12 bases unmatched. The CDR3 region is CASSVPPPGGYQPQHF. The DNA of the CDR3 is TGTGCCAGCAGCGTTCCCCCCCCAGGGGGATATCAGCCCCAGCATTTT.

The rearrangement uses TRBV4-1 and TRBJ2-7, with D possibly TRBD1 on 6 matching bases. The CDR3 length is 17 residues. The germline gives CDR1 MGHRA, CDR2 YSYEKL. Deletions cut 0 bases from V and 4 bases from J, with 19 bases between. The CDR3, as DNA: TGCGCCAGCAGCCAAGACGAATTCGACAGGACCCTATACGAGCAGTACTTC. Residues: CASSQDEFDRTLYEQYF.